This T cell receptor beta chain was identified in a study of cytomegalovirus exposure and HLA in healthy donors. A note on this clone: The target antigen is unknown.

The study ran its PCR with 60 Vbeta and 13 Jbeta primers. Assay: immunoSEQ multiplex PCR; the TCRdb copy retains only in-frame clones and omits some. The sample has 170,000 or so clones; around four fifths are singletons. CDR3 length: 14 residues. The V gene's germline CDR1 is SEHNR and CDR2 FQNEAQ (reference sequence). V gave up 1 base and J gave up 3 bases, with 9 bases separating them. Regarding the study as a whole: Some public TCRs appeared in many individuals, while most sequences were rare. Later analysis showed most CMV-associated TCR beta chains appearing HLA-restricted. Later analysis associated a missense DCLRE1C variant with TCR beta V- and J-gene trimming. The productive fraction for most TCR beta V segments was about 90% or about 30% in an earlier analysis.

The receptor was isolated from a woman in her thirties in good health and CMV-seronegative. The sample comprised PBMCs. The chain couples TRBV7-9 to TRBJ1-1; D gene unclear. The CDR3 protein is CASSLDRGHTEAFF. DNA for the CDR3: TGTGCCAGCAGCTTAGACCGAGGGCACACTGAAGCTTTCTTT.